This T cell receptor beta chain was sequenced for a study of T cell changes during pregnancy in multiple sclerosis (dated by TCRdb to between 2018 and 2021). Study-wide context: The study looked at changes in the T cell repertoire across pregnancy in women with multiple sclerosis.

This clone was seen a single time. Its target antigen remains unknown. No per-base quality is available; no much larger clone lies one base away. The library was made by the immunoSEQ multiplex PCR assay. Sourced from immuneACCESS, this table was stored by TCRdb with only in-frame sequences that have V and J called. A share of the clones is absent; for the studies checked, an unresolved V gene accounts for under half, and the remainder has no known explanation. Across this sample there are roughly 60,000 clones, with roughly 88% seen only once. The ten largest clones take up more than 2% of the sample. The V end loses 2 bases and the J end loses 0 bases, and a stretch of 17 bases separates them. The CDR3 goes from the cysteine to the phenylalanine over 17 residues. CDR3 DNA only is kept here, 51 bases in frame from base 1. For CDR1 and CDR2, the germline V gene (reference sequence) lists LNHDA and SQIVND.

This clonotype originated in a female donor in good health, enrolled as a control in a pregnancy study. The rearrangement joined TRBV19 to TRBJ2-7; tentative D gene TRBD2, with 5 bases matching. The source material was peripheral blood, sampled in the second trimester of pregnancy. The CDR3 region: CASSITLRWESSYEQYF. In nucleotides, the sequence is TGTGCCAGTAGTATAACATTAAGGTGGGAGAGCTCCTACGAGCAGTACTTC.